Below are 17 T cell receptor beta chains sequenced from a single sample in a study of molecular identifiers for immune sequencing clone quantification. TCRdb independently ran MiXCR on the PCR reads; one entry per CDR3 protein. Found here are 300,000 to 350,000 distinct CDR3 sequences, about a fifth of them singletons; the top ten hold 0.75% to 0.85%. Sequenced: naive CD8+ T cells from blood, with Jurkat cell RNA spiked in. Subset: FACS-sorted CD8+CD4-CCR7+CD45RA+ naive T cells. These receptors were collected from a human donor in good health. Some libraries in this study had Jurkat cell RNA spiked in.

Concerning this clonotype itself: This may stem from a read error, because a much larger clone lies one nucleotide away. It is likely a read error, because the conserved phenylalanine at the end of the CDR3 is missing. The chain joins TRBV4-1 to TRBJ2-2; D unclear. Germline lookup yields CDR1 MGHRA and CDR2 YSYEKL. This CDR3 spans 12 amino acids. The V end lost 7 bases, the J end lost 6 bases, and 9 bases lay between the germline ends. The DNA for the CDR3 is TGCGCCAGCATGGGGATGGCCGGGGAGCTGTTTTAT. It codes for CASMGMAGELFY.

The sample holds many counts of this clonotype. The chain combines TRBV6-5 with TRBJ1-6, with unresolved D. The CDR3 sequence is 16 residues long. CDR1 and CDR2 from the germline V gene are MNHEY and SVGAGI. The V gene lost 3 bases and the J gene lost 10 bases, with 19 bases spanning the gap. Here the CDR3 reads CASSYRISLFESPLHF. The DNA of the CDR3 is TGTGCCAGCAGTTATAGGATCAGCCTTTTTGAATCACCCCTCCACTTT.

This clonotype was picked up a small number of times. V is TRBV5-8 and J is TRBJ2-7; 9 bases are a match to TRBD1. The germline V gene encodes CDR1 SGHTS and CDR2 YDEGEE. The CDR3 extends over 15 amino acids. Trimming removed 4 bases from V and 4 bases from J; junction bases left unmatched: 9. CDR3 DNA: TGTGCCAGCAGCACCCCACAGGGGGCTCCTTACGAGCAGTACTTC. The encoded protein is CASSTPQGAPYEQYF. Full variable domain (remainder filled in from reference TRBV5-8 and TRBJ2-7): EAGVTQSPTHLIKTRGQQATLRCSPISGHTSVYWYQQALGLGLQFLLWYDEGEERNRGNFPPRFSGRQFPNYSSELNVNALELEDSALYLCASSTPQGAPYEQYFGPGTRLTVT.

Notes on this clonotype: A read error is possible here, since a much larger clone lies one base away. The genes are TRBV5-1 and TRBJ1-5; maybe TRBD1 (5 bases). V was pared by 10 bases and J by 9 bases, with 14 bases between. Germline CDR1 is SGHRS and CDR2 is YFSETQ. The CDR3 runs 11 residues. This CDR3 is CAGVGEGPQHF. The CDR3 DNA reads TGCGCCGGCGTGGGGGAAGGGCCCCAGCATTTT.

This clonotype was seen ten or more times. This rearrangement joins TRBV12-3 or TRBV12-4 to TRBJ1-1; the D gene is possibly TRBD1 (6 bases). V gave up 4 bases and J gave up 0 bases, with 9 bases separating them. The CDR3 is made up of 14 amino acids. The CDR3 sequence: CASSSGGLNTEAFF. The CDR3 DNA reads as TGTGCCAGCAGTTCGGGGGGCCTGAACACTGAAGCTTTCTTT.

The sample holds many counts of this clonotype. The V gene is TRBV28, the J gene TRBJ1-4, with D uncertain. The CDR3 is 14 amino acids. Trimming shortened V by 5 bases and J by 3 bases, and 10 bases separated the two germline ends. Germline CDR1 and CDR2: MDHEN and SYDVKM. Here the CDR3 DNA reads TGTGCCAGCAGTGGCCCTCGGGCTAATGAAAAACTGTTTTTT. This sequence encodes CASSGPRANEKLFF.

This clonotype was recorded many times. The chain uses TRBV2 and TRBJ1-1; 12 bases map to TRBD1. Germline CDR1 and CDR2: SNHLY and FYNNEI. Unmatched junction bases numbered 13, after V lost 7 bases and J lost 4 bases. The CDR3 runs to 17 residues. The CDR3 protein is CASNHPRDRGPSTEAFF. The DNA of the CDR3 is TGTGCCAGCAACCATCCGCGGGACAGGGGGCCGAGCACTGAAGCTTTCTTT.

This clonotype was seen more than once but under ten times. CDR3 nucleotide sequence: TGCGCCAGCAGCCAAGAGTACTTTTCGACCTACGAGCAGTACTTC. Protein: CASSQEYFSTYEQYF. The chain carries TRBV4-3 and TRBJ2-7; D remains unclear. This CDR3 contains 15 residues. Per germline, CDR1 LGHNA and CDR2 YSLEER. Deletions cut 0 bases from V and 2 bases from J, with 11 bases between.

The CDR3 bases are TGTGCCAGCAGTCGGTCTCAGGGGAACACTGAAGCTTTCTTT. Translating it yields CASSRSQGNTEAFF. This rearrangement joins TRBV12-3 or TRBV12-4 to TRBJ1-1; the D gene is possibly TRBD1 (5 bases). V was trimmed by 5 bases and J by 1 base, leaving 11 bases between them. The CDR3 length is 14 residues.

This clonotype has only a few counts. A much larger clone lies a single base off, so this may be a read error. This chain connects TRBV29-1 to TRBJ2-3; maybe TRBD1 (6 bases). The CDR3 extends over 14 amino acids. Germline V gene lookup returns CDR1 SQVTM and CDR2 ANQGSEA. Trimming took 4 bases from V and 6 from J, leaving 17 bases between them. CDR3 region: CSVVEAGETDTQYF. In DNA, the CDR3 is TGCAGCGTTGTAGAGGCAGGGGAAACGGATACGCAGTATTTT.

Notes on this clonotype: This may arise from a read error, as a much more abundant clone is one base away. The conserved closing phenylalanine or tryptophan is absent in this CDR3, likely reflecting a read error. This chain connects TRBV5-3 to TRBJ2-7; perhaps D is TRBD1 or TRBD2 (5 bases each). TRBV5-3 is designated an ORF whose function remains uncertain. Between the trimmed V and J ends, which lost 8 bases and 4 bases, there was a span of 19 bases. The CDR3 has 14 amino acids. CDR3 sequence: CASSIGQGAYEQYL. CDR3 bases: TGTGCCAGCAGCATCGGCCAGGGAGCTTACGAGCAGTACCTC.

There are a few counts of this clonotype. The chain recombines TRBV5-6 with TRBJ2-3; tentatively, D is TRBD1 (5 bases). The V gene lost 4 bases and the J gene lost 2 bases, with 11 bases spanning the gap. This CDR3 is built from 14 residues. Per the germline V gene, CDR1 is SGHDT and CDR2 is YYEEEE. DNA of the CDR3: TGTGCCAGCAGCACCGACAGTAACACAGATACGCAGTATTTT. Its translation is CASSTDSNTDTQYF.

Many counts were recorded for this clonotype. J is TRBJ1-4 and V is TRBV6-4, with D uncertain. Germline V gene sequence: CDR1 MRHNA, CDR2 SNTAGT. The CDR3 has 14 residues. Trimming shortened V by 8 bases and J by 5 bases, and 15 bases separated the two germline ends. Here the CDR3 reads CASPGVGPNEKLFF. Written as DNA, the CDR3 is TGTGCCAGCCCTGGTGTCGGACCGAATGAAAAACTGTTTTTT.

Note on this clonotype: This may stem from a read error, because a much larger clone lies one nucleotide away. The chain is built from TRBV7-2 and TRBJ2-3; D might be TRBD2 (6 bases). CDR3 size: 17 residues. The germline V gene encodes CDR1 SGHTA and CDR2 FQGNSA. CDR3 DNA: TGTGCCGGCAGCCCGCTCCGGGACTCTCTCCGAGGAGATACGCAGTATTTT. It translates to CAGSPLRDSLRGDTQYF.

This clonotype was observed many times. The J gene is TRBJ2-7, the V gene TRBV14, with TRBD2 as a possible D gene (6 bases). The V gene's germline CDR1 is SGHDN and CDR2 FVKESK. CDR3 length: 14 amino acids. V lost 4 bases to trimming and J lost 4 bases, with 14 bases between them. CDR3 residues: CASSLSGVVYEQYF. DNA of the CDR3: TGTGCCAGCAGCCTATCGGGGGTTGTTTACGAGCAGTACTTC.

Turning to this clonotype: This may be a read error: a much more frequent sequence differs by one nucleotide. The chain combines TRBV27 with TRBJ2-7, with D maybe TRBD1 (7 bases). V lost 11 bases and J 0 bases, leaving 14 bases between the germline ends. The CDR3 runs to 13 residues. CDR1 and CDR2 (germline): MNHEY, SMNVEV (reference sequence). The CDR3 bases are TGTGCCGGCGGGACAGCGGCCTCCTACGAGCAGTACTTC. It is translated as CAGGTAASYEQYF.

The chain employs TRBV4-3 and TRBJ2-1; tentatively, D is TRBD2 (6 bases). V lost 0 bases and J lost 6, with 15 bases in between. Germline assignment: CDR1 LGHNA and CDR2 YSLEER. The CDR3 has 16 residues. The CDR3 loop reads CASSQELVASVNEQFF. The DNA for the CDR3 is TGCGCCAGCAGCCAAGAACTTGTGGCTAGCGTCAATGAGCAGTTCTTC.